The 3 T cell receptor beta chains below come from one sample, sequenced in a study of blood T cell repertoires in COVID-19. Sequenced by immunoSEQ multiplex PCR; TCRdb stores in-frame clones only, minus some. Of about 240,000 clones listed, roughly 91% were seen once; the top ten hold roughly 0.79%. What was sequenced was peripheral blood. The receptor set was obtained from a man younger than 45 with COVID-19, enrolled during active disease.

The chain combines TRBV2 with TRBJ1-3; D possibly corresponds to TRBD1 (5 bases). The V gene's germline CDR1 is SNHLY and CDR2 FYNNEI. The CDR3 is 16 amino acids. The V end lost 10 bases, the J end lost 0 bases, and 19 bases lay between the germline ends. The CDR3 is CATKLAGHYSGNTIYF. In nucleotides, the CDR3 is TGTGCCACCAAACTGGCCGGACACTACTCTGGAAACACCATATATTTT.

V gene TRBV11-2 combines with J gene TRBJ2-3; 10 bases match TRBD2. Per the germline V gene, CDR1 is SGHAT and CDR2 is FQNNGV. J gave up 2 bases and V 5 bases, and 4 bases lay outside the gene matches. The CDR3 consists of 15 residues. The CDR3 DNA follows: TGTGCCAGCAGCCTTCTAGCGGGAGACACAGATACGCAGTATTTT. It encodes CASSLLAGDTDTQYF.

CDR3 DNA sequence: TGTGCTAGTGGTTTGAACAAGAGCAATCAGCCCCAGCATTTT. It codes for CASGLNKSNQPQHF. The chain carries TRBV12-5 and TRBJ1-5; D call uncertain. This CDR3 comprises 14 residues. Between the trimmed V and J ends, which lost 2 bases and 1 base, there was a span of 6 bases. CDR1 is LGHNT and CDR2 is FRNRAP in the germline V gene.